This TCR beta chain derives from a study of OX40 agonist ivuxolimab in advanced cancers. Method: immunoSEQ multiplex PCR; TCRdb's copy keeps in-frame clones and lacks some. The data show 70,000 to 85,000 clones, with nearly 95% seen just once and approximately 9.9% held by the top ten. CDR3 size: 18 residues. V lost 1 base and J lost 4; bases outside the gene matches: 12. The germline V gene encodes CDR1 MGHRA and CDR2 YSYEKL. The count of this clone is one. The receptor was isolated from an adult with an advanced solid tumor such as melanoma, head and neck, liver or kidney cancer. This rearrangement joins TRBV4-1 to TRBJ2-3, with 9 nucleotides matching TRBD2. Sequenced here: CD4+ or CD8+ T cells sorted from blood, sampled in a trial of the OX40 agonist ivuxolimab. CDR3 residues: CASSQVGVAGAIADTQYF. In DNA form, the CDR3 reads TGCGCCAGCAGCCAAGTAGGTGTAGCGGGAGCCATTGCAGATACGCAGTATTTT.